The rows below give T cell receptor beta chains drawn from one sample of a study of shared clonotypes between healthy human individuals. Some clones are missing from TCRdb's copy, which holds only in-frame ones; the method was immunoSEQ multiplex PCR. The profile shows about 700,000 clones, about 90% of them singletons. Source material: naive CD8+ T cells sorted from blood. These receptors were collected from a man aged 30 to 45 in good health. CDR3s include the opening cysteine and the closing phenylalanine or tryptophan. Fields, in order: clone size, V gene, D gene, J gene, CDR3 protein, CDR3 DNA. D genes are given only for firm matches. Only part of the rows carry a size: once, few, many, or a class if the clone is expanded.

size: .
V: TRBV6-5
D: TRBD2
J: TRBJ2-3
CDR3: CASSYSAGGPQDTQYF
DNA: TGTGCCAGCAGTTACTCAGCGGGAGGGCCGCAAGATACGCAGTATTTT

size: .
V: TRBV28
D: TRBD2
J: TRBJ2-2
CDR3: CASSPLGLAETGELFF
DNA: TGTGCCAGCAGCCCACTTGGACTAGCCGAGACCGGGGAGCTGTTTTTT

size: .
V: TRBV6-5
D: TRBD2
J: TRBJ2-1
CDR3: CASSTAGLEINEQFF
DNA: TGTGCCAGCAGTACGGCGGGACTAGAGATAAATGAGCAGTTCTTC

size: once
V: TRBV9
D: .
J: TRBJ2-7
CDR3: CASSVGAGEQYF
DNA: TGTGCCAGCAGCGTAGGGGCGGGCGAGCAGTACTTC

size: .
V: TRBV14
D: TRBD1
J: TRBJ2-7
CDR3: CASSRPGQGFNEQYF
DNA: TGTGCCAGCAGCCGGCCGGGACAGGGCTTCAACGAGCAGTACTTC

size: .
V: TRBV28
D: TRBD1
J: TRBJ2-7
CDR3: CASSASGQAFYEQYF
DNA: TGTGCCAGCAGTGCCTCTGGACAGGCCTTCTACGAGCAGTACTTC

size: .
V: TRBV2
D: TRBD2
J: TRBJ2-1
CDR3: CASVETSGRVDEQFF
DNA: TGTGCCAGCGTAGAGACTAGCGGGAGAGTCGATGAGCAGTTCTTC

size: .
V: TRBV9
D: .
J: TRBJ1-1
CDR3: CASSVGQGQNTEAFF
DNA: TGTGCCAGCAGCGTAGGGCAAGGGCAGAACACTGAAGCTTTCTTT

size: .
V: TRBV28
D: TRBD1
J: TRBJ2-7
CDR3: CARIIRDRGHVFYEQYF
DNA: TGTGCCAGGATTATTCGGGACAGGGGACACGTCTTCTACGAGCAGTACTTC

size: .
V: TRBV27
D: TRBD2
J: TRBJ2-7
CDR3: CASGAQPGLADEQYF
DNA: TGTGCCAGCGGGGCCCAACCGGGACTAGCCGACGAGCAGTACTTC

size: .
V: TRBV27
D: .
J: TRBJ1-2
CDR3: CASSFSRERNGYTF
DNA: TGTGCCAGCAGTTTCAGTAGGGAGAGAAATGGCTACACCTTC